The 26 T cell receptor beta chains reported below all come from one sample, sequenced in a study of neurological immune-mediated disorders (dated by TCRdb to between 2018 and 2021). The time point label here, explained by the study, means: longitudinal time-point 3. Library construction relied on 5' RACE. TCRdb shows the sequencer as Illumina HiSeq 2500. In-frame beta chains were kept once TCRdb had trimmed the public reads at Q25 with fastp and called clones with MiXCR. Each entry merges the rows of one CDR3 protein and shows their most common DNA and genes. The sample contains some 89,000 distinct CDR3 sequences, 4.3% of them found a single time. Jointly, the top ten make up 5% to 6% of the sample. Material for sequencing was PBMCs. The receptor set was obtained from a woman in her sixties or seventies with multiple sclerosis.

This clonotype was recorded at least ten times. V gene TRBV7-6 combines with J gene TRBJ2-1; D not resolved. V lost 0 bases and J lost 5, with 2 bases in between. Germline values: CDR1 SGHVS, CDR2 FNYEAQ. This CDR3 spans 12 amino acids. CDR3 sequence: CASSLADNEQFF. CDR3 sequence (DNA): TGTGCCAGCAGCTTAGCCGACAATGAGCAGTTCTTC.

The table lists this clonotype with many counts. The chain uses TRBV27 and TRBJ1-2, with D tentatively TRBD1 (5 bases). The CDR3 runs to 13 residues. V was clipped by 1 base and J by 8 bases, with 11 bases between them. Looked up from germline, CDR1 is MNHEY and CDR2 is SMNVEV (reference sequence). This CDR3 is CASSLWGRVGYTF. CDR3 sequence (DNA): TGTGCCAGCAGTTTATGGGGCAGGGTAGGCTACACCTTC.

This clonotype was picked up many times. The chain joins TRBV4-1 to TRBJ2-3, with D possibly being TRBD2 (6 bases). Germline CDR1 MGHRA, CDR2 YSYEKL. The CDR3 spans 17 residues. The V end was cut by 1 base, the J end by 1 base, with 15 bases between. The CDR3 DNA sequence: TGCGCCAGCAGCCAAGTAAGGGACTCGGCAGGCACAGATACGCAGTATTTT. Amino acid sequence: CASSQVRDSAGTDTQYF.

The table lists this clonotype with many counts. This chain joins TRBV9 and TRBJ2-7; D unresolved. V lost 3 bases and J lost 6, with 13 bases in between. CDR1 and CDR2 from the germline V gene are SGDLS and YYNGEE. The CDR3 length is 13 residues. Written as DNA, the CDR3 is TGTGCCAGCAGCGGGGCTAGATTTTCCGAGCAGTACTTC. Its translation is CASSGARFSEQYF.

This clonotype occurred many times. The chain links TRBV5-6 to TRBJ2-1, with 7 bases identical to TRBD1. The trim removed 4 bases at V and 7 bases at J, leaving 5 bases unmatched. The CDR3 is 13 residues long. Per germline, CDR1 SGHDT and CDR2 YYEEEE. CDR3 nucleotides: TGTGCCAGCAGCAAGACAGGGTGGAATGAGCAGTTCTTC. Its translation is CASSKTGWNEQFF. Supplemented by reference TRBV5-6 and TRBJ2-1, the full variable domain reads DAGVTQSPTHLIKTRGQQVTLRCSPKSGHDTVSWYQQALGQGPQFIFQYYEEEERQRGNFPDRFSGHQFPNYSSELNVNALLLGDSALYLCASSKTGWNEQFFGPGTRLTVL.

This clonotype was recorded at least ten times. Here the CDR3 DNA reads TGTGCCAGCAGCTCCGGGACTAGCGGGGGGCCACGCGGTAATGAGCAGTTCTTC. Residues: CASSSGTSGGPRGNEQFF. This rearrangement joins TRBV2 to TRBJ2-1, with TRBD2 matching over 15 bases. Germline V gene data show CDR1 as SNHLY and CDR2 as FYNNEI. J gave up 7 bases and V 6 bases, and 13 bases lay outside the gene matches. This CDR3 has 18 residues.

This clonotype was seen ten or more times. This chain links TRBV20-1 with TRBJ1-3; D ambiguous. CDR1 and CDR2 (germline): DFQATT, SNEGSKA (reference sequence). Between the trimmed V and J ends, which lost 0 bases and 0 bases, there was a span of 6 bases. CDR3 length: 14 amino acids. The CDR3 loop is CSARDPYSGNTIYF. CDR3 nucleotides: TGCAGTGCTAGAGATCCATACTCTGGAAACACCATATATTTT.

The sample holds many counts of this clonotype. The chain is built from TRBV6-5 and TRBJ2-7, with TRBD1 matching over 10 bases. Per the germline V gene, CDR1 is MNHEY and CDR2 is SVGAGI. The V segment lost 6 bases and the J segment 6 bases; nucleotides outside the gene matches: 11. CDR3 size: 15 residues. The CDR3: CASRPPGQGLSEQYF. The CDR3, as DNA: TGTGCCAGCAGACCCCCGGGACAGGGGCTTTCCGAGCAGTACTTC.

This clonotype was seen ten or more times. This chain links TRBV5-1 with TRBJ1-4; TRBD1 might be the D (6 bases). The length of the CDR3 is 14 residues. V was pared by 0 bases and J by 7 bases, with 10 bases between. Per the germline V gene, CDR1 is SGHRS and CDR2 is YFSETQ. CDR3 nucleotides: TGCGCCAGCAGCTTGGGGGGGACAAGTGAAAAACTGTTTTTT. It yields the protein CASSLGGTSEKLFF.

This clonotype was seen repeatedly, ten times or more. The chain recombines TRBV3-1 with TRBJ2-1, with D possibly being TRBD1 (6 bases). The V gene lost 0 bases and the J gene lost 15 bases, with 18 bases spanning the gap. The CDR3 spans 14 residues. CDR1 is LGHDT, CDR2 YNNKEL, per germline (reference sequence). The CDR3 coding sequence is TGTGCCAGCAGCCAAGATAGGGGGACATATCGTCCGTTCTTC. Protein: CASSQDRGTYRPFF.

This clonotype was observed at least ten times. The CDR3 bases are TGCAGCGTTGATCTTGCGGGGAGCACAGATACGCAGTATTTT. Protein sequence: CSVDLAGSTDTQYF. The chain joins TRBV29-1 to TRBJ2-3; D might be TRBD2 (6 bases). With 3 bases removed from V and 0 bases from J, the gap between germline ends came to 10 bases. CDR3 length: 14 residues. Germline-derived CDR1 and CDR2 are SQVTM and ANQGSEA.

This clonotype occurred a few times. V gene TRBV7-9 combines with J gene TRBJ2-1, with D possibly TRBD2 on 6 matching bases. This CDR3 comprises 16 residues. V was cut by 5 bases and J by 2 bases, with 16 bases left in between. The germline V gene encodes CDR1 SEHNR and CDR2 FQNEAQ (reference sequence). This CDR3 reads CASSPSLRGAYNEQFF. In nucleotides, the CDR3 is TGTGCCAGCAGCCCCAGTCTGCGGGGAGCCTACAATGAGCAGTTCTTC.

The sample holds many counts of this clonotype. The V call is TRBV7-9, the J call TRBJ1-1, with D uncertain. With 2 bases removed from V and 5 bases from J, the gap between germline ends came to 12 bases. This CDR3 region has 14 residues. CDR1 and CDR2 (germline): SEHNR, FQNEAQ (reference sequence). The CDR3 loop is CASSLQGGRTEAFF. The CDR3 DNA reads as TGTGCCAGCAGCTTACAAGGTGGGAGGACTGAAGCTTTCTTT.

This clonotype was seen many times. V usage is TRBV5-5 and J usage is TRBJ2-4, with 14 bases fitting TRBD2. Germline-derived CDR1 and CDR2 are SGHKS and YYEKEE (reference sequence). V lost 4 bases to trimming and J lost 5 bases; unmatched junction nucleotides: 2. This CDR3 is 15 amino acids long. CDR3 DNA: TGTGCCAGCAGCGGACTAGCGGGGGGTCAAAACATTCAGTACTTC. It translates to CASSGLAGGQNIQYF.

In this sample, this clonotype turned up many times. The chain joins TRBV9 to TRBJ2-3; D call uncertain. The CDR3 is 12 amino acids. V was pared by 3 bases and J by 0 bases, with 2 bases between. The germline gives CDR1 SGDLS, CDR2 YYNGEE. CDR3: CASSASTDTQYF. The CDR3 DNA sequence: TGTGCCAGCAGCGCTAGCACAGATACGCAGTATTTT.

The sample holds many counts of this clonotype. For the CDR3, the DNA is TGTGCCAGCAGTTCGACAGGGGGCGCATCTAATGAAAAACTGTTTTTT. Its translation is CASSSTGGASNEKLFF. The chain employs TRBV12-3 or TRBV12-4 and TRBJ1-4, with 10 bases matching TRBD1. V lost 4 bases to trimming and J lost 3 bases; unmatched junction nucleotides: 5. The CDR3 spans 16 residues.

This clonotype was seen at least ten times. The CDR3 sequence: CASRAGRSNEKLFF. In DNA form, the CDR3 reads TGTGCCAGCAGAGCGGGACGGTCTAATGAAAAACTGTTTTTT. The chain carries TRBV6-6 and TRBJ1-4, with D tentatively TRBD1 (5 bases). Germline CDR1 reads MNHNY; CDR2 reads SVGAGI (reference sequence). V was cut by 6 bases and J by 3 bases, with 11 bases left in between. The CDR3 is 14 amino acids.

This clonotype occurred many times. This chain links TRBV5-1 with TRBJ1-1; D not resolved. The V end was cut by 3 bases, the J end by 1 base, with 10 bases between. Germline V gives CDR1 SGHRS, CDR2 YFSETQ. The CDR3 runs to 14 residues. CDR3 region: CASSWNTKNTEAFF. The DNA of the CDR3 is TGCGCCAGCAGCTGGAACACGAAGAACACTGAAGCTTTCTTT.

This clonotype has a count of ten or more. The CDR3 region has the DNA TGTGCCAGCATAAGTTTTGGGTCGGACTATGGCTACACCTTC. This encodes CASISFGSDYGYTF. The chain carries TRBV6-1 and TRBJ1-2; D is unclear. This CDR3 is built from 14 residues. Trimming removed 7 bases at V and 3 bases at J, with 15 bases between. Germline CDR1 reads MNHNS; CDR2 reads SASEGT.

Many counts were recorded for this clonotype. The chain joins TRBV6-4 to TRBJ2-3, with D unresolved. The germline V and J ends were trimmed by 0 bases and 4 bases, with 8 bases remaining between them. This CDR3 has 14 amino acids. Germline CDR1 MRHNA, CDR2 SNTAGT. CDR3 residues: CASSDSPAADTQYF. In nucleotides, the CDR3 is TGTGCCAGCAGTGACTCACCGGCCGCAGATACGCAGTATTTT.

The sample holds many counts of this clonotype. The CDR3 here is CASSLGGQGFDEQFF. For the CDR3, the DNA is TGCGCCAGCAGCTTGGGGGGACAGGGGTTCGATGAGCAGTTCTTC. The gene calls are TRBV5-1 and TRBJ2-1; TRBD1 agrees at 10 bases. The V gene end was trimmed by 0 bases and the J gene end by 8 bases; junction bases not matched to a gene: 5. Germline V lookup: CDR1 SGHRS, CDR2 YFSETQ. The CDR3 has 15 residues.

This clonotype was seen many times. This chain links TRBV7-9 with TRBJ2-5, with TRBD1 as a possible D gene (6 bases). Germline assignment: CDR1 SEHNR and CDR2 FQNEAQ (reference sequence). This CDR3 has 15 amino acids. The ends were cut back, 4 bases at V and 4 bases at J, with 16 bases in the middle. CDR3 nucleotide sequence: TGTGCCAGCAGCTCAGACAGGACCTTGGGAGAGACCCAGTACTTC. Translated, it gives CASSSDRTLGETQYF.

The sample holds many counts of this clonotype. The chain has TRBV20-1 and TRBJ2-1, with TRBD1 identical over 11 bases. Looked up from germline, CDR1 is DFQATT and CDR2 is SNEGSKA (reference sequence). The J segment lost 8 bases and the V segment lost 7 bases, leaving 10 bases of the junction unmatched. The CDR3 sequence is 14 residues long. The CDR3 sequence is CSGLGQGATDEQFF. In DNA, the CDR3 is TGCAGTGGCCTAGGACAGGGGGCAACAGATGAGCAGTTCTTC.

This clonotype has a count of ten or more. The rearrangement links TRBV7-9 to TRBJ1-5, with TRBD1 as a possible D gene (5 bases). Per germline, CDR1 SEHNR and CDR2 FQNEAQ (reference sequence). The CDR3 is 13 amino acids. Trimming stripped 5 bases from V and 5 bases from J, with 10 bases between. DNA of the CDR3: TGTGCCAGCAGCCCACCGGGGGATCAGCCCCAGCATTTT. Amino acid sequence: CASSPPGDQPQHF. The full variable domain, with the rest looked up from reference TRBV7-9 and TRBJ1-5, is DTGVSQNPRHKITKRGQNVTFRCDPISEHNRLYWYRQTLGQGPEFLTYFQNEAQLEKSRLLSDRFSAERPKGSFSTLEIQRTEQGDSAMYLCASSPPGDQPQHFGDGTRLSIL.

In its sample, this clonotype was seen many times. The chain links TRBV20-1 to TRBJ1-1; 8 bases match TRBD1. V shed 8 bases, J shed 5 bases, and the junction held 10 bases outside the gene matches. The V gene's germline CDR1 is DFQATT and CDR2 SNEGSKA (reference sequence). This CDR3 region has 13 residues. The CDR3 protein is CSTGQQGATEAFF. The CDR3, as DNA: TGCAGTACTGGTCAGCAGGGGGCAACTGAAGCTTTCTTT.

This clonotype has a count of ten or more. The chain combines TRBV27 with TRBJ2-4; 9 bases are a match to TRBD1. The germline V gene has CDR1 MNHEY and CDR2 SMNVEV (reference sequence). The length of the CDR3 is 13 residues. Trimming cost V 6 bases and J 9 bases; bases outside gene matches: 6. CDR3 region: CASSGTGTGIQYF. The CDR3 coding sequence is TGTGCCAGCAGCGGGACAGGGACGGGCATTCAGTACTTC.